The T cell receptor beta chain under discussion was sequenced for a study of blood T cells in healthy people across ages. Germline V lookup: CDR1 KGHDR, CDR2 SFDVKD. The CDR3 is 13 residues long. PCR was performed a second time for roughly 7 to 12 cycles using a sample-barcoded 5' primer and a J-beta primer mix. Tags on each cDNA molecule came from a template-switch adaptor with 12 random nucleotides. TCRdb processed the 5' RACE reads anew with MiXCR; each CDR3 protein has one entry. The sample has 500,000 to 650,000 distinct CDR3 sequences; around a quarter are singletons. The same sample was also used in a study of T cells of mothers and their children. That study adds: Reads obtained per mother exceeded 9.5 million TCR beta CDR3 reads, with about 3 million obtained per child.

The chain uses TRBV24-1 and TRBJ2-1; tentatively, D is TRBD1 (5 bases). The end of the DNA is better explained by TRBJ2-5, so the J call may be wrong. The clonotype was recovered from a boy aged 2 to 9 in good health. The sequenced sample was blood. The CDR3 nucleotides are TGTGCCACCGCACGACAGATCCAAGAGACCCAGTACTTC. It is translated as CATARQIQETQYF.